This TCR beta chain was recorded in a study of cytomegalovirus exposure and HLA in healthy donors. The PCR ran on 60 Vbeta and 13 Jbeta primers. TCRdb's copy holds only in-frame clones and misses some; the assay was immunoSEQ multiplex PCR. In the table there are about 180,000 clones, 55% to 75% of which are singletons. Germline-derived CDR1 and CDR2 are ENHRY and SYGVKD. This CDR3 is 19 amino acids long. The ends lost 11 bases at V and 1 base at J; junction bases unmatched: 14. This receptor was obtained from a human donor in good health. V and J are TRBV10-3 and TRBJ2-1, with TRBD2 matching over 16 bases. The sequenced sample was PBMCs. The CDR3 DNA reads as TGTGCCGCCACGGCAGGGACTAGCGGGGGGGCCGTATCCTACAATGAGCAGTTCTTC. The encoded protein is CAATAGTSGGAVSYNEQFF.